This T cell receptor beta chain originates from a study of regulatory T cells in long-lasting Graves disease. At the level of the study: Recently diagnosed Graves' patients had received antithyroid drugs for under 3 months.

HTBI primers from iRepertoire and Arm-PCR of CDR3 regions yielded the TCR beta libraries. TCRdb independently ran MiXCR on the multiplex PCR reads; one entry per CDR3 protein. The sample carries almost 450,000 distinct CDR3 sequences, over 15% recorded once. CDR3 length: 15 amino acids. Looked up from germline, CDR1 is KGHSH and CDR2 is LQKENI. The ends were cut back, 2 bases at V and 1 base at J, with 9 bases in the middle. Time point indicated: newly diagnosed GD, antithyroid drugs for less than 3 months. The TCR library was prepared using RNA isolated from PBMCs. This clonotype was detected a few times. These same records also appear under a second study, on T cells in Graves' hyperthyroidism and ophthalmopathy. That source notes: Carried out on the TCR CDR3, a first-round RT-PCR used the HTBI primer set.

This receptor was identified in a woman in her 30s with Graves disease. V gene TRBV18 combines with J gene TRBJ1-5, with unresolved D. The sample in question was peripheral blood mononuclear cells (PBMCs), obtained at new diagnosis, from a patient treated with antithyroid drugs. The CDR3 spells CASSPSGGSNQPQHF. The CDR3 DNA follows: TGTGCCAGCTCACCATCCGGTGGGAGCAATCAGCCCCAGCATTTT.